These 22 T cell receptor beta chains share one sample of origin, sequenced in a study of response to subunit inactivated influenza vaccine. TCRdb re-called the RT-PCR reads through MiXCR, storing one row per CDR3 protein. The data show hundreds of thousands of distinct CDR3 sequences, about an eighth seen once. Material: PBMCs from blood, obtained on the day of vaccination. The receptors stem from a man in his fifties who received an inactivated influenza vaccine.

The rearrangement joins TRBV24-1 to TRBJ2-3; weak D call: TRBD2 (6 bases). The ends were cut back, 2 bases at V and 10 bases at J, with 12 bases in the middle. The CDR3 runs to 13 residues. In germline, CDR1 is KGHDR, CDR2 SFDVKD. The CDR3 reads CATSDSGTLAQYF. The CDR3 bases are TGTGCCACCAGTGATTCAGGGACTTTGGCGCAGTATTTT.

The rearrangement links TRBV7-6 to TRBJ2-7; no definite D call. CDR1 SGHVS and CDR2 FNYEAQ come from the germline V gene. The CDR3 runs 14 residues. V lost 8 bases to trimming and J lost 0 bases, with 14 bases between them. The CDR3 nucleotides are TGTGCCAGCGGCAGGACGGGCCACTCCTACGAGCAGTACTTC. The encoded protein is CASGRTGHSYEQYF.

This clonotype was found a few times. J is TRBJ2-7 and V is TRBV28, with a weak D call TRBD1 (5 bases). Germline loops: CDR1 MDHEN, CDR2 SYDVKM. With 3 bases removed from V and 4 bases from J, the gap between germline ends came to 13 bases. This CDR3 is built from 14 residues. CDR3 region: CASSFAGNGYEQYF. The CDR3, as DNA: TGTGCCAGCAGTTTTGCAGGGAATGGGTACGAGCAGTACTTC.

This clonotype was counted between two and nine times. The chain carries TRBV9 and TRBJ2-3; 8 bases are shared with TRBD2. CDR1 is SGDLS and CDR2 is YYNGEE in the germline V gene. V shed 3 bases, J shed 3 bases, and the junction held 9 bases outside the gene matches. The length of the CDR3 is 16 residues. CDR3 in amino acids: CASSGLGRAGTDTQYF. The CDR3 coding sequence is TGTGCCAGCAGCGGACTCGGGAGGGCCGGGACAGATACGCAGTATTTT.

This clonotype has more than one count but fewer than ten. This chain uses TRBV4-2 with TRBJ2-5, with 9 bases that match TRBD1. With 5 bases clipped from V and 1 base from J, the junction kept 5 bases outside the gene matches. The germline V gene has CDR1 LGHNA and CDR2 YNFKEQ. The CDR3 sequence is 15 residues long. The CDR3 region has the DNA TGTGCCAGCAGCACGGACAGGGGAGTCCAAGAGACCCAGTACTTC. This gives the protein CASSTDRGVQETQYF.

Only a few counts were recorded for this clonotype. The chain joins TRBV20-1 to TRBJ1-6; D is unclear. V lost 0 bases and J 7 bases, leaving 10 bases between the germline ends. The CDR3 spans 14 residues. Germline V CDR1 and CDR2: DFQATT, SNEGSKA (reference sequence). The CDR3 region is CSARERASNSPLHF. DNA of the CDR3: TGCAGTGCTAGAGAGAGGGCTTCGAATTCACCCCTCCACTTT.

The CDR3 loop is CASRPPGGFQYF. CDR3 in DNA: TGTGCCAGCAGACCCCCGGGGGGATTCCAGTACTTC. The chain has TRBV28 and TRBJ2-5; 7 positions match TRBD2. The germline CDR1 and CDR2 sequences are MDHEN and SYDVKM. V gave up 6 bases and J gave up 10 bases; unmatched junction bases: 8. The CDR3 runs to 12 residues.

This sequence joins TRBV30 and TRBJ2-2; TRBD2 aligns across 10 bases. The CDR3 loop spans 14 amino acids. V lost 3 bases and J lost 4; bases outside the gene matches: 2. CDR1 and CDR2 from the germline V gene are GTSNPN and SVGIG (reference sequence). This CDR3 is CAWRGLAVTGELFF. DNA of the CDR3: TGTGCCTGGAGAGGACTAGCGGTCACCGGGGAGCTGTTTTTT.

This clonotype was detected a few times. This chain joins TRBV5-1 and TRBJ1-6; possible D gene TRBD1, 5 bases. The CDR3 loop spans 15 amino acids. V lost 4 bases to trimming and J lost 8 bases, with 16 bases between them. The V gene's germline CDR1 is SGHRS and CDR2 YFSETQ. CDR3 bases: TGCGCCAGCAGCGGGGGAAGGGACCGGCATTCACCCCTCCACTTT. Translated, it gives CASSGGRDRHSPLHF.

This clonotype appeared a few times. CDR3 protein: CASSYGGGGLALSSYNEQFF. DNA of the CDR3: TGTGCCAGCAGTTACGGGGGGGGCGGACTAGCACTGAGCTCCTACAATGAGCAGTTCTTC. V usage is TRBV6-2 or TRBV6-3 and J usage is TRBJ2-1, with 8 bases aligning to TRBD2. The CDR3 consists of 20 residues. The germline CDR1 and CDR2 sequences are MNHEY and SVGEGT. V lost 2 bases to trimming and J lost 0 bases; unmatched junction nucleotides: 15.

J is TRBJ1-5 and V is TRBV12-3 or TRBV12-4; D might be TRBD1 (6 bases). The CDR3 length is 16 residues. V was pared by 5 bases and J by 7 bases, with 21 bases between. CDR3 sequence reads: CASSLGWGRGEQPQHF. CDR3 bases: TGTGCCAGCAGTCTAGGGTGGGGAAGGGGGGAGCAGCCCCAGCATTTT.

The V gene is TRBV6-2 or TRBV6-3, the J gene TRBJ2-4; TRBD2 matches at 11 bases. CDR3 length equals 16 residues. Germline CDR1 is MNHEY and CDR2 is SVGEGT. The junction had 6 bases not matched to a gene; V was cut back by 2 bases and J by 6 bases. CDR3 bases: TGTGCCAGCAGTTACCAACTAGCGGGAGTTGGAAACATTCAGTACTTC. Its protein product is CASSYQLAGVGNIQYF.

This clonotype came up a few times. CDR3: CASRLAGGFYGEQFF. CDR3 in DNA: TGTGCCAGCAGGCTAGCGGGAGGCTTCTATGGTGAGCAGTTCTTC. The chain employs TRBV6-2 or TRBV6-3 and TRBJ2-1; 11 nucleotides agree with TRBD2. CDR3 length equals 15 residues. Germline V gene sequence: CDR1 MNHEY, CDR2 SVGEGT. Losses at the gene ends were 6 bases for V and 9 bases for J; bases not matched to a gene: 10.

In this sample, this clonotype turned up a few times. The chain employs TRBV3-1 and TRBJ1-2; 8 positions match TRBD1. Germline lookup yields CDR1 LGHDT and CDR2 YNNKEL (reference sequence). J gave up 13 bases and V 3 bases, and 13 bases lay outside the gene matches. This CDR3 is 14 amino acids long. CDR3 residues: CASSQEGQVPGRTF. The DNA for the CDR3 is TGTGCCAGCAGCCAGGAGGGACAGGTCCCGGGTCGCACCTTC.

This clonotype was detected only a few times. V usage is TRBV12-3 or TRBV12-4 and J usage is TRBJ2-1; D not certain. The CDR3 consists of 14 residues. V gave up 5 bases and J gave up 6 bases, with 14 bases separating them. The chain's CDR3 is CASSRRWAGNEQFF. In nucleotides, the CDR3 is TGTGCCAGCAGTCGCCGGTGGGCCGGCAATGAGCAGTTCTTC.

This clonotype has only a few counts. The rearrangement links TRBV29-1 to TRBJ2-2, with 7 bases matching TRBD2. V shed 6 bases and J 1 base; nucleotides not matched to a gene: 2. CDR3 length equals 13 residues. The germline V gene encodes CDR1 SQVTM and CDR2 ANQGSEA. DNA of the CDR3: TGCAGCGTGGGGGGGAGGAACACCGGGGAGCTGTTTTTT. The encoded protein is CSVGGRNTGELFF.

CDR3 loop: CASSSGGEGEQYF. The CDR3 DNA follows: TGTGCCAGCAGCTCTGGGGGCGAGGGGGAGCAGTACTTC. The chain is built from TRBV11-2 and TRBJ2-7; D possibly corresponds to TRBD1 (6 bases). Germline V CDR1 and CDR2: SGHAT, FQNNGV. This CDR3 region has 13 residues. V shed 4 bases and J shed 7 bases, with 14 bases lying between them.

This chain joins TRBV5-6 and TRBJ2-6; D gene ambiguous. CDR1 and CDR2 (germline): SGHDT, YYEEEE. The CDR3 extends over 18 amino acids. Trimming pared 2 bases from V and 0 bases from J, leaving 15 bases between. The CDR3 protein is CASSLTRTSYSGANVLTF. Here the CDR3 DNA reads TGTGCCAGCAGCTTAACTCGAACCTCCTACTCTGGGGCCAACGTCCTGACTTTC. The full variable domain, rest sourced from reference TRBV5-6 and TRBJ2-6, is DAGVTQSPTHLIKTRGQQVTLRCSPKSGHDTVSWYQQALGQGPQFIFQYYEEEERQRGNFPDRFSGHQFPNYSSELNVNALLLGDSALYLCASSLTRTSYSGANVLTFGAGSRLTVL.

This clonotype was seen a handful of times. The chain joins TRBV28 to TRBJ1-5, with 7 bases lining up with TRBD1. CDR3 length: 14 residues. With 5 bases clipped from V and 3 bases from J, the junction kept 4 bases outside the gene matches. CDR1 MDHEN and CDR2 SYDVKM come from the germline V gene. In nucleotides, the CDR3 is TGTGCCAGCAGTGGGGGACAGTACAATCAGCCCCAGCATTTT. Protein: CASSGGQYNQPQHF.

The chain couples TRBV6-5 to TRBJ2-5; D is uncertain. The CDR3 has 16 residues. In germline, CDR1 is MNHEY, CDR2 SVGAGI. V was cut by 2 bases and J by 6 bases, with 19 bases left in between. As DNA, the CDR3 is TGTGCCAGCAGTTACAGCTTGACTTTGACGTTGAAGACCCAGTACTTC. It specifies CASSYSLTLTLKTQYF.

This clonotype was picked up many times. This chain joins TRBV9 and TRBJ2-7; TRBD2 matches 9 bases. The CDR3 sequence is 14 residues long. V dropped 4 bases and J dropped 0; count of bases not matched to a gene: 2. Germline V CDR1 and CDR2: SGDLS, YYNGEE. This CDR3 reads CASSKGLASYEQYF. DNA for the CDR3: TGTGCCAGCAGCAAGGGACTAGCCTCCTACGAGCAGTACTTC.

The chain carries TRBV20-1 and TRBJ2-1, with TRBD2 matching 10 bases. V was clipped by 1 base and J by 7 bases; unmatched bases: 4. Per the germline V gene, CDR1 is DFQATT and CDR2 is SNEGSKA (reference sequence). The CDR3 totals 14 residues. The CDR3 sequence is CSARASGSANEQFF. CDR3 coding DNA: TGCAGTGCTAGAGCTAGCGGGAGTGCAAATGAGCAGTTCTTC.